This T cell receptor beta chain originates from a study of patients and donors after allogeneic stem cell transplantation. TCRdb reprocessed the RT-PCR reads with MiXCR, giving one entry per CDR3 protein. Found here are about a million distinct CDR3 sequences, roughly 18% of them singletons; the top ten hold roughly 6.4%. Looked up from germline, CDR1 is LNHNV and CDR2 is YYDKDF (reference sequence). V lost 6 bases to trimming and J lost 6 bases; unmatched junction nucleotides: 6. The CDR3 runs to 13 residues. The rearrangement uses TRBV15 and TRBJ2-7, with TRBD2 matching 9 bases. The sequence was collected from a human donor who was either an allogeneic HSCT recipient or a stem cell or donor lymphocyte infusion donor (not recorded which). It is not recorded whose cells these are; they may come from a transplant donor. Sequences were obtained from blood, either unsorted or a sorted T cell fraction (not recorded which). The CDR3 here is CATRGLALGEQYF. The DNA of the CDR3 is TGTGCCACCAGAGGACTAGCGTTGGGCGAGCAGTACTTC.